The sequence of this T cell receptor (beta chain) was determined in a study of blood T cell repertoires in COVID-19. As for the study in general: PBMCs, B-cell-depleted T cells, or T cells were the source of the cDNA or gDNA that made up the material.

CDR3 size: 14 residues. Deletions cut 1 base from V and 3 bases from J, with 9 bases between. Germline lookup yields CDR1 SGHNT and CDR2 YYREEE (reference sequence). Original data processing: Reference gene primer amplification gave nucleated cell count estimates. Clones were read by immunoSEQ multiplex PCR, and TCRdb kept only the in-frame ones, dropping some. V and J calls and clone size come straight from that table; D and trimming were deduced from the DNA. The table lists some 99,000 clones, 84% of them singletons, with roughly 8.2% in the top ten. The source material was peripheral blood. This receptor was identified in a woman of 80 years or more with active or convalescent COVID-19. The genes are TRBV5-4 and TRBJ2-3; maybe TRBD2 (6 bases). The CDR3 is CASSLWGRTDTQYF. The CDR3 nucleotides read TGTGCCAGCAGCTTGTGGGGGAGGACAGATACGCAGTATTTT.